A single sample gave rise to the 18 T cell receptor beta chains below, sequenced in a study of metastatic and nonmetastatic thyroid tumors. The entire patient cohort was treatment-naive prior to thyroid surgery. TCRdb re-called the PCR reads through MiXCR. Among about 19,000 clones listed, around 40% were seen once. The sample comprised tumor tissue. The receptors originated from a female donor with papillary thyroid cancer or a benign thyroid nodule (not recorded which). Some clones in this sample may be carry-over from other donors' samples.

This chain connects TRBV12-3 or TRBV12-4 to TRBJ2-1, with TRBD1 matching 8 bases. This CDR3 spans 14 amino acids. V lost 5 bases and J lost 12; bases outside the gene matches: 12. The CDR3 coding sequence is TGTGCCAGCAGTCACGGACAGGGCCGTTTGGGGCAGTTCTTC. This sequence encodes CASSHGQGRLGQFF.

This chain connects TRBV4-1 to TRBJ2-7, with 7 bases fitting TRBD1. V was pared by 3 bases and J by 2 bases, with 7 bases of the junction left unmatched. The CDR3 runs 15 residues. Germline lookup yields CDR1 MGHRA and CDR2 YSYEKL. The CDR3 DNA is TGCGCCAGCAGCCATCCCAGACAGGGAGCCTACGAGCAGTACTTC. This sequence encodes CASSHPRQGAYEQYF.

J is TRBJ2-7 and V is TRBV4-1, with 9 bases matching TRBD2. Unmatched junction bases numbered 11, after V lost 0 bases and J lost 2 bases. The CDR3 has 18 residues. The germline CDR1 and CDR2 sequences are MGHRA and YSYEKL. The CDR3 loop reads CASSQDQLAGRVPYEQYF. Here the CDR3 DNA reads TGCGCCAGCAGCCAAGATCAGCTAGCGGGGAGAGTGCCCTACGAGCAGTACTTC.

The chain has TRBV5-1 and TRBJ2-7, with D possibly TRBD2 on 5 matching bases. The CDR3 has 13 residues. Germline CDR1 reads SGHRS; CDR2 reads YFSETQ. The V end lost 2 bases, the J end lost 2 bases, and 8 bases lay between the germline ends. The CDR3 loop reads CASSFSGAYEQYF. The CDR3, as DNA: TGCGCCAGCAGCTTCAGCGGTGCCTACGAGCAGTACTTC.

The rearrangement joins TRBV30 to TRBJ2-5; 10 bases map to TRBD1. The ends lost 1 base at V and 5 bases at J; junction bases unmatched: 4. The CDR3 sequence is 14 residues long. The germline CDR1 and CDR2 sequences are GTSNPN and SVGIG (reference sequence). The CDR3 DNA reads TGTGCCTGGAGTGCGACAGGGGGCTGGGAGACCCAGTACTTC. Its protein product is CAWSATGGWETQYF. Based on the CDR3 plus reference TRBV30 and TRBJ2-5, the full variable domain is SQTIHQWPATLVQPVGSPLSLECTVEGTSNPNLYWYRQAAGRGLQLLFYSVGIGQISSEVPQNLSASRPQDRQFILSSKKLLLSDSGFYLCAWSATGGWETQYFGPGTRLLVL.

This clone has a handful of counts. This sequence joins TRBV6-2 or TRBV6-3 and TRBJ1-1; tentative D call: TRBD1 (6 bases). This CDR3 comprises 15 residues. Between the trimmed V and J ends, which lost 2 bases and 7 bases, there was a span of 17 bases. Germline CDR1 MNHEY, CDR2 SVGEGT. The chain's CDR3 is CASSYPEGQSLEAFF. In DNA form, the CDR3 reads TGTGCCAGCAGTTACCCTGAAGGACAGTCCCTTGAAGCTTTCTTT.

A few counts support this clone. The chain couples TRBV6-1 to TRBJ2-1; 8 positions match TRBD2. From germline, CDR1 is MNHNS and CDR2 SASEGT. This CDR3 comprises 16 residues. J was trimmed by 2 bases and V by 3 bases; bases with no gene match: 6. CDR3 coding DNA: TGTGCCAGCAGTGACCGAGCGGGAGTAACCTACAATGAGCAGTTCTTC. Translated, it gives CASSDRAGVTYNEQFF.

The chain recombines TRBV28 with TRBJ1-2; the D is unclear. Germline CDR1 MDHEN, CDR2 SYDVKM. V was pared by 2 bases and J by 0 bases, with 13 bases between. The CDR3 is 16 residues long. The CDR3 reads CASSLPRRAPNYGYTF. The CDR3 DNA reads as TGTGCCAGCAGTTTACCCCGGAGGGCCCCTAACTATGGCTACACCTTC.

To note about this clone: Compared with germline, one end of the junction differs, possibly owing to a read error. In DNA, the CDR3 is TGTGCCATCAGTTTAGGCGGGGCAAGCACAGATACGCAGTATTTT. Amino acid sequence: CAISLGGASTDTQYF. The gene calls are TRBV27 and TRBJ2-3; tentatively, D is TRBD2 (6 bases). CDR3 size: 15 residues. Germline lookup yields CDR1 MNHEY and CDR2 SMNVEV (reference sequence).

This clone was seen more than once but under ten times. The rearrangement joins TRBV6-2 or TRBV6-3 to TRBJ2-3; TRBD2 might be the D (6 bases). The length of the CDR3 is 15 residues. Germline V lookup: CDR1 MNHEY, CDR2 SVGEGT. Trimming left V 2 bases short and J 2 bases short, with 11 bases between. CDR3 sequence: CASSYGTSDTDTQYF. DNA of the CDR3: TGTGCCAGCAGTTACGGGACTTCTGACACAGATACGCAGTATTTT.

This clone appeared a few times. CDR3 loop: CASSALGQGNNQPQHF. For the CDR3, the DNA is TGTGCCAGCAGTGCCCTCGGACAGGGGAACAATCAGCCCCAGCATTTT. The chain has TRBV6-1 and TRBJ1-5, with TRBD1 matching over 9 bases. CDR1 is MNHNS and CDR2 is SASEGT in the germline V gene. The CDR3 spans 16 residues. The V segment lost 4 bases and the J segment 3 bases; nucleotides outside the gene matches: 7.

This clone appeared a few times. V gene TRBV6-2 or TRBV6-3 combines with J gene TRBJ2-1; the D is unclear. Trimming pared 2 bases from V and 6 bases from J, leaving 8 bases between. The CDR3 totals 13 residues. Germline loops: CDR1 MNHEY, CDR2 SVGEGT. The CDR3, as DNA: TGTGCCAGCAGTTACGACTTATCCAATGAGCAGTTCTTC. Encoded protein: CASSYDLSNEQFF.

This clone was detected only a few times. The rearrangement links TRBV4-2 to TRBJ2-2; D is undetermined. Germline values: CDR1 LGHNA, CDR2 YNFKEQ. The CDR3 is made up of 13 amino acids. The germline V and J ends were trimmed by 0 bases and 6 bases, with 5 bases remaining between them. The CDR3 DNA is TGTGCCAGCAGCCAAGATTTCCCCGGGGAGCTGTTTTTT. The encoded protein is CASSQDFPGELFF.

By share of the sample, this clone is medium-sized (0.01 to 0.1%). The V gene is TRBV5-1, the J gene TRBJ1-2; tentatively, D is TRBD1 (5 bases). Trimming stripped 4 bases from V and 6 bases from J, with 22 bases between. The V gene's germline CDR1 is SGHRS and CDR2 YFSETQ. This CDR3 is built from 16 residues. The CDR3 nucleotides read TGCGCCAGCAGCCCTGTTGGGGGTCTCCCTGGGGATGGCTACACCTTC. This sequence encodes CASSPVGGLPGDGYTF.

The chain carries TRBV3-1 and TRBJ2-1; 11 bases fit TRBD2. Germline CDR1 LGHDT, CDR2 YNNKEL (reference sequence). After removal of 8 bases from V and 9 bases from J, the junction contained 9 bases not matched to a gene. The CDR3 covers 14 residues. The CDR3 loop reads CASGELAGEGEQFF. CDR3 DNA sequence: TGTGCCAGCGGAGAACTAGCGGGAGAAGGTGAGCAGTTCTTC.

The V gene is TRBV5-1, the J gene TRBJ2-7, with 15 bases fitting TRBD2. Germline V gene lookup returns CDR1 SGHRS and CDR2 YFSETQ. After removal of 0 bases from V and 1 base from J, the junction contained 2 bases not matched to a gene. The CDR3 length is 17 residues. The CDR3 spells CASSLEGLAGGSYEQYF. The DNA of the CDR3 is TGCGCCAGCAGCTTGGAAGGACTAGCGGGGGGGTCCTACGAGCAGTACTTC.

This clone has a handful of counts. The rearrangement joins TRBV6-5 to TRBJ1-6; 9 positions match TRBD1. Germline values: CDR1 MNHEY, CDR2 SVGAGI. V was pared by 4 bases and J by 8 bases, with 6 bases of the junction left unmatched. The CDR3 consists of 15 residues. For the CDR3, the DNA is TGTGCCAGCAGTTCTCGGACAGGGGATTATTCACCCCTCCACTTT. This translates into CASSSRTGDYSPLHF.

This clone was seen more than once but under ten times. The CDR3 loop reads CASSLTHSSYEQYF. The CDR3 region has the DNA TGTGCCAGCAGTTTAACGCACAGCTCCTACGAGCAGTACTTC. The chain recombines TRBV27 with TRBJ2-7; no firm D call. CDR1 MNHEY and CDR2 SMNVEV come from the germline V gene (reference sequence). Between the trimmed V and J ends, which lost 2 bases and 0 bases, there was a span of 8 bases. The CDR3 totals 14 residues.